This TCR beta chain is from a study of T cell responses to AZD1222 COVID-19 vaccine. Study as a whole: Analyses pooled second doses at about 4 or about 12 weeks. Study outcomes and limitations: Donors were mostly white British, more females; clonal diversity possibly underestimated. Seropositivity was recorded at baseline in only a handful of AZD1222 recipients.

V lost 0 bases and J lost 0, with 8 bases in between. Germline CDR1 is LNHDA and CDR2 is SQIVND (reference sequence). The CDR3 has 16 residues. With regard to this clone: What it binds is not known.

Method: immunoSEQ multiplex PCR; TCRdb's copy keeps in-frame clones and lacks some. The data show more than 150,000 clones, 90% seen once. This sample comprised peripheral blood, obtained on day 0 of AZD1222 vaccination. The V and J genes are TRBV19 and TRBJ2-2; no clear D. The sequence was collected from an adult in good health. CDR3 amino acids: CASSIDYGSNTGELFF. The CDR3 DNA follows: TGTGCCAGTAGTATAGATTACGGGTCGAACACCGGGGAGCTGTTTTTT.